These 10 T cell receptor beta chains were all obtained from the same sample, sequenced in a study of metastatic and nonmetastatic thyroid tumors. No treatment of any kind had been given to any patient before thyroid surgery. TCRdb reassembled clones from the PCR reads with MiXCR. Of 12,000 or so clones in the sample, approximately 23% are singletons; the top ten hold around 11%. The sequencing input was adjacent normal tissue. These receptors came from a female donor with papillary thyroid cancer or a benign thyroid nodule (not recorded which). Some clones in this sample may be carry-over from other donors' samples.

V and J are TRBV5-1 and TRBJ2-3, with D perhaps TRBD2 (5 bases). The CDR3 is 15 amino acids. Germline lookup yields CDR1 SGHRS and CDR2 YFSETQ. With 3 bases removed from V and 0 bases from J, the gap between germline ends came to 11 bases. This CDR3 is CASSWTPGSTDTQYF. The CDR3 nucleotides read TGCGCCAGCAGCTGGACTCCGGGGAGCACAGATACGCAGTATTTT.

The CDR3 loop reads CASSLLGNGYTF. The CDR3 nucleotides are TGCGCCAGCAGCTTGTTGGGGAATGGCTACACCTTC. The V call is TRBV5-1, the J call TRBJ1-2; no clear D. Trimming pared 1 base from V and 6 bases from J, leaving 7 bases between. CDR3 length equals 12 residues. Germline V gene sequence: CDR1 SGHRS, CDR2 YFSETQ.

This clone was counted a few times. V usage is TRBV9 and J usage is TRBJ2-1, with 10 bases aligning to TRBD2. The CDR3 covers 17 residues. The V gene end was trimmed by 0 bases and the J gene end by 7 bases; junction bases not matched to a gene: 10. Looked up from germline, CDR1 is SGDLS and CDR2 is YYNGEE. The DNA of the CDR3 is TGTGCCAGCAGCGTAGTAGCGGGAGGACCTTTGGAGAATGAGCAGTTCTTC. Its protein product is CASSVVAGGPLENEQFF.

DNA for the CDR3: TGTGCCAGCAGTGCAGGACTAGCGGGTCTATCCTACAATGAGCAGTTCTTC. Protein: CASSAGLAGLSYNEQFF. The chain couples TRBV27 to TRBJ2-1, with TRBD2 matching 11 bases. The CDR3 runs 17 residues. The germline gives CDR1 MNHEY, CDR2 SMNVEV (reference sequence). The V segment lost 5 bases and the J segment 1 base; nucleotides outside the gene matches: 7.

In this sample, this clone turned up a few times. The rearrangement uses TRBV28 and TRBJ2-7, with TRBD1 matching 8 bases. This CDR3 is built from 15 residues. The V segment lost 7 bases and the J segment 4 bases; nucleotides outside the gene matches: 12. Per germline, CDR1 MDHEN and CDR2 SYDVKM. The CDR3 nucleotides are TGTGCCAGCACCTATCCGGGACAGGTTACGTACGAGCAGTACTTC. Amino acids: CASTYPGQVTYEQYF.

This clone is termed medium-sized (0.01 to 0.1%). This chain joins TRBV12-3 or TRBV12-4 and TRBJ1-1; no firm D call. Trimming took off 3 bases at V and 7 bases at J, with 9 bases between the two ends. The CDR3 totals 12 residues. CDR3 sequence reads: CASSFRALEAFF. In DNA, the CDR3 is TGTGCCAGCAGTTTCCGGGCCCTTGAAGCTTTCTTT.

This clone rates as medium-sized (0.01 to 0.1%). J is TRBJ2-1 and V is TRBV2, with D perhaps matching TRBD2 (6 bases). CDR1 is SNHLY, CDR2 FYNNEI, per germline. This CDR3 is 13 amino acids long. The germline V and J ends were trimmed by 5 bases and 6 bases, with 11 bases remaining between them. The CDR3 bases are TGTGCCAGCAGTTCGGGACTGATCAATGAGCAGTTCTTC. Protein product: CASSSGLINEQFF.

In its sample, this clone was seen a few times. This sequence joins TRBV6-1 and TRBJ2-7; D possibly uses TRBD1 or TRBD2 (6 bases each). Per the germline V gene, CDR1 is MNHNS and CDR2 is SASEGT. Trimming left V 5 bases short and J 0 bases short, with 11 bases between. This CDR3 spans 14 amino acids. The CDR3 here is CASSIRGHSYEQYF. DNA of the CDR3: TGTGCCAGCAGTATCCGGGGGCACTCCTACGAGCAGTACTTC.

The rearrangement joins TRBV12-3 or TRBV12-4 to TRBJ2-7; TRBD2 aligns across 13 bases. With V trimmed by 5 bases and J by 0 bases, 10 bases remained unmatched. CDR3 length equals 18 residues. In DNA, the CDR3 is TGTGCCAGCAGTCCTGGACTAGCGGGGGCGTCTAGCTCCTACGAGCAGTACTTC. The encoded protein is CASSPGLAGASSSYEQYF.

The chain recombines TRBV6-2 or TRBV6-3 with TRBJ1-1; TRBD1 aligns across 7 bases. CDR1 is MNHEY and CDR2 is SVGEGT in the germline V gene. The V and J ends lost 6 bases and 3 bases, in that order; junction bases with no gene match: 1. The length of the CDR3 is 12 residues. In nucleotides, the CDR3 is TGTGCCAGCAGACAGGGGTACACTGAAGCTTTCTTT. Translated: CASRQGYTEAFF.